This T cell receptor (beta chain) was profiled in a study of T cell repertoires in cytomegalovirus infection. Overall study context: As its CMV epitopes, the study selected recently identified HLA-C-restricted and well-studied HLA-B-restricted targets. In public TCR beta signatures, there were indications of both CMV infection and matching HLA type. Study-level findings and limits: HLA-C-restricted, CMV-specific TCR beta clonotypes were dominant ex vivo.

Using its own MiXCR run on the reads, TCRdb lists one record per CDR3 protein. The sample contains about 280,000 distinct CDR3 sequences, less than 25% of which appear only once. This clonotype was recorded a few times. Its antigen is not known. The CDR3 length is 14 residues. V lost 5 bases to trimming and J lost 4 bases, with 12 bases between them. Germline assignment: CDR1 MNHEY and CDR2 SMNVEV (reference sequence). This receptor was identified in a human donor in good health (CMV status not recorded). Some clones in this sample may be carry-over from other donors' samples. The chain uses TRBV27 and TRBJ2-1; D is undetermined. The sample was cultured PBMCs, taken from culture after CMV antigen stimulation. Written as DNA, the CDR3 is TGTGCCAGCAGTCCCGATGGCAATTACAATGAGCAGTTCTTC. This encodes CASSPDGNYNEQFF.